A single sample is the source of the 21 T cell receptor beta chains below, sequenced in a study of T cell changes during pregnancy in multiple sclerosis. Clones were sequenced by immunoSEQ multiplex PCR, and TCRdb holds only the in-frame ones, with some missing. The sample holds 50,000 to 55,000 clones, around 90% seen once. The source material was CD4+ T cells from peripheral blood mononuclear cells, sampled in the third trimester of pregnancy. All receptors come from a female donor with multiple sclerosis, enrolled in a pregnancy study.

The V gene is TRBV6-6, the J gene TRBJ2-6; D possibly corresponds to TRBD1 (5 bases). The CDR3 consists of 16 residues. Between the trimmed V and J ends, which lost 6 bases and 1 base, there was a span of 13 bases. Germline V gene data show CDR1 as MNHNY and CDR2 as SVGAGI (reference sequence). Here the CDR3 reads CASRFRQSSGANVLTF. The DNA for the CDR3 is TGTGCCAGCAGATTCCGACAGAGTTCTGGGGCCAACGTCCTGACTTTC.

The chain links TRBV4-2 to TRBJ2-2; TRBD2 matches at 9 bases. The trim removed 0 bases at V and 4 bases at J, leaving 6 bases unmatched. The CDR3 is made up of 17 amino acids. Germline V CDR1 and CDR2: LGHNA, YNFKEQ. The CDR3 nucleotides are TGTGCCAGCAGCCAAGATGTTAGCGGGGGAGGCACCGGGGAGCTGTTTTTT. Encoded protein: CASSQDVSGGGTGELFF.

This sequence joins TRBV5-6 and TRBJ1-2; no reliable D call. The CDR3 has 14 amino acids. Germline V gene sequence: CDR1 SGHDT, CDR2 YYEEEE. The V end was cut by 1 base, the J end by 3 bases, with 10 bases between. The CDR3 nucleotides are TGTGCCAGCAGCTTGTCCCCCGGGGACTATGGCTACACCTTC. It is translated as CASSLSPGDYGYTF.

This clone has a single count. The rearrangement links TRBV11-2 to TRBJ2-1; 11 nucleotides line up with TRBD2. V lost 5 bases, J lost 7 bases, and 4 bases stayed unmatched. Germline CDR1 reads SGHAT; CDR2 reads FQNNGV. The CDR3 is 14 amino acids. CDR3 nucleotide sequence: TGTGCCAGCAGCAGAACTAGCGGGGGTAATGAGCAGTTCTTC. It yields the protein CASSRTSGGNEQFF.

The CDR3 here is CASSLGGQAVTEAFF. The CDR3 DNA reads as TGCGCCAGCAGCTTGGGGGGACAGGCGGTCACTGAAGCTTTCTTT. This sequence joins TRBV5-1 and TRBJ1-1; 8 positions agree with TRBD1. The ends lost 0 bases at V and 4 bases at J; junction bases unmatched: 5. The CDR3 runs 15 residues. Per the germline V gene, CDR1 is SGHRS and CDR2 is YFSETQ.

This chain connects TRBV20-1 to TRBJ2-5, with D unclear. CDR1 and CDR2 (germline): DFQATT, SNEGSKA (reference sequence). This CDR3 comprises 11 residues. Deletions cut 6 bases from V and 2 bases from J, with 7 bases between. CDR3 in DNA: TGCAGTGCGTACTTACAAGAGACCCAGTACTTC. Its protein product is CSAYLQETQYF.

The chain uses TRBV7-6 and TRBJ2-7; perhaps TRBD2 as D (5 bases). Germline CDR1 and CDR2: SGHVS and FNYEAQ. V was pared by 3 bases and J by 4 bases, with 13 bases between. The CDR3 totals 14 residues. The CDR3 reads CASSFAGRQYEQYF. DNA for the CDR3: TGTGCCAGCAGCTTTGCGGGTCGTCAGTACGAGCAGTACTTC.

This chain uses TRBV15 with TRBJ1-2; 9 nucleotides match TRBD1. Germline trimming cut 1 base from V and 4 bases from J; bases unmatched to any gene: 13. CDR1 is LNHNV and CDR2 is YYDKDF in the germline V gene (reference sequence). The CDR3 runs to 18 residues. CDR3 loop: CATSRGLGGQGHVYGYTF. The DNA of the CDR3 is TGTGCCACCAGCAGAGGGTTGGGTGGACAGGGGCATGTCTATGGCTACACCTTC. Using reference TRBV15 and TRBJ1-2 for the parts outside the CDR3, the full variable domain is DAMVIQNPRYQVTQFGKPVTLSCSQTLNHNVMYWYQQKSSQAPKLLFHYYDKDFNNEADTPDNFQSRRPNTSFCFLDIRSPGLGDTAMYLCATSRGLGGQGHVYGYTFGSGTRLTVV.

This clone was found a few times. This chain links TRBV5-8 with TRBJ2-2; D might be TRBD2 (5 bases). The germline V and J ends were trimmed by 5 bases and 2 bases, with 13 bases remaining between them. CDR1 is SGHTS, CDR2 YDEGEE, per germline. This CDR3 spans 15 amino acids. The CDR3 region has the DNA TGTGCCAGCAGTCTCACGGGGATTAACACCGGGGAGCTGTTTTTT. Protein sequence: CASSLTGINTGELFF.

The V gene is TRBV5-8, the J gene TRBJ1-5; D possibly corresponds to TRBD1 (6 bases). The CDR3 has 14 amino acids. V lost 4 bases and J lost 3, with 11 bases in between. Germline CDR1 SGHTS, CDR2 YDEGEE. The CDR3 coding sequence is TGTGCCAGCAGCCGCTGGACAGACAATCAGCCCCAGCATTTT. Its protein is CASSRWTDNQPQHF. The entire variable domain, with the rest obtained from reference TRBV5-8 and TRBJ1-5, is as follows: EAGVTQSPTHLIKTRGQQATLRCSPISGHTSVYWYQQALGLGLQFLLWYDEGEERNRGNFPPRFSGRQFPNYSSELNVNALELEDSALYLCASSRWTDNQPQHFGDGTRLSIL.

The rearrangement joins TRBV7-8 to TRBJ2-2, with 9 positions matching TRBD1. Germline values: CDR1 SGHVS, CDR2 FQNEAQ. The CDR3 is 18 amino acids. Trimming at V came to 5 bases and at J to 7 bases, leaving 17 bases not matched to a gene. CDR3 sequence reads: CASSLRRPGTGKVGELFF. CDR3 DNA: TGTGCCAGCAGCCTCAGACGGCCAGGGACAGGGAAGGTCGGGGAGCTGTTTTTT.

The CDR3 DNA sequence: TGCGCCAGCAGCTCCGGGACAGGGTACTACAATGAGCAGTTCTTC. Translating it yields CASSSGTGYYNEQFF. The V call is TRBV5-1, the J call TRBJ2-1; 9 nucleotides match TRBD1. This CDR3 spans 15 amino acids. The V segment lost 3 bases and the J segment 3 bases; nucleotides outside the gene matches: 4. Germline-derived CDR1 and CDR2 are SGHRS and YFSETQ.

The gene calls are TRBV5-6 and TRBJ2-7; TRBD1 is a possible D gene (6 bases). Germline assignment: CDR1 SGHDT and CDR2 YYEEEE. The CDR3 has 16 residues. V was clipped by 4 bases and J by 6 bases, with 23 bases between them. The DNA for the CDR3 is TGTGCCAGCAGCAACGTCGCGGTTTTATTCAGGGGCGAGCAGTACTTC. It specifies CASSNVAVLFRGEQYF. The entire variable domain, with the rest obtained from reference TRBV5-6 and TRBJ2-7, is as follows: DAGVTQSPTHLIKTRGQQVTLRCSPKSGHDTVSWYQQALGQGPQFIFQYYEEEERQRGNFPDRFSGHQFPNYSSELNVNALLLGDSALYLCASSNVAVLFRGEQYFGPGTRLTVT.

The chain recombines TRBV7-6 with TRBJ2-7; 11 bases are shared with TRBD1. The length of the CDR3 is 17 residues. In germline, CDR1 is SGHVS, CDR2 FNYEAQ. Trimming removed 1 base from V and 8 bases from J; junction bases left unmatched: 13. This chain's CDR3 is CASSLGGLPGQGDQQYF. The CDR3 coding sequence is TGTGCCAGCAGCTTAGGCGGGCTTCCGGGACAGGGGGACCAGCAGTACTTC.

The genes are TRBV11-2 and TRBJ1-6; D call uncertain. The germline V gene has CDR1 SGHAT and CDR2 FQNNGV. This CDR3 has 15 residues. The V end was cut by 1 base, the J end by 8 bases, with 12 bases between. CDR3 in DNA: TGTGCCAGCAGCTTAGCCCTTCCTCGGGATTCACCCCTCCACTTT. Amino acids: CASSLALPRDSPLHF.

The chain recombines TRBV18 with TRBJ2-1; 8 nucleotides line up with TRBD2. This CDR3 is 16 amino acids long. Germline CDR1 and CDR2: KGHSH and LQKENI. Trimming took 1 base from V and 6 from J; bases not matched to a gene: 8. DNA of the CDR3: TGTGCCAGCTCACCACTCTCGGGGGGGGCTTTCAATGAGCAGTTCTTC. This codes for CASSPLSGGAFNEQFF.

The CDR3 DNA is TGTGCCAGCAGACCCGGGACACTCCGCTCTGGGGCCAACGTCCTGACTTTC. It translates to CASRPGTLRSGANVLTF. V gene TRBV7-8 combines with J gene TRBJ2-6; weak D call: TRBD1 (6 bases). The V gene's germline CDR1 is SGHVS and CDR2 FQNEAQ. Trimming took off 6 bases at V and 0 bases at J, with 15 bases between the two ends. The length of the CDR3 is 17 residues.

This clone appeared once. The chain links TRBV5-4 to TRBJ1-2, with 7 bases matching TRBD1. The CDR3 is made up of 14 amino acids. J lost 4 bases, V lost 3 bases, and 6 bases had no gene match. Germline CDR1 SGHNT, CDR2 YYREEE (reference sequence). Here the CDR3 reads CASSSKTGSYGYTF. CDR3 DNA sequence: TGTGCCAGCAGCTCCAAGACAGGGAGCTATGGCTACACCTTC.

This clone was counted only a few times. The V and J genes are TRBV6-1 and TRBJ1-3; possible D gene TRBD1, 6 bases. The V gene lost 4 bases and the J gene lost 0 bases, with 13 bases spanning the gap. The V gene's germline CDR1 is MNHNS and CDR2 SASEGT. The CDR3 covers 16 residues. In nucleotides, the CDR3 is TGTGCCAGCAGTGGCCCTCGGACAGACTCTGGAAACACCATATATTTT. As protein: CASSGPRTDSGNTIYF.

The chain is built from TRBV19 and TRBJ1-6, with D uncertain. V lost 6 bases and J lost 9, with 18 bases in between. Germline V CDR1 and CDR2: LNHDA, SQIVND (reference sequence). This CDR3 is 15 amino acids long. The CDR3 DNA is TGTGCCAGTAGAACCCAGGCGATCGAAATTTCACCCCTCCACTTT. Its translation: CASRTQAIEISPLHF.

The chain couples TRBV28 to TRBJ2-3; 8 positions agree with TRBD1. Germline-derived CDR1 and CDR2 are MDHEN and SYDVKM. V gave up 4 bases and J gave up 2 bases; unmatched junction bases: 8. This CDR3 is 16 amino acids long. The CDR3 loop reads CASSSGQGSYTDTQYF. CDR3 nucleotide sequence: TGTGCCAGCAGTTCAGGACAGGGAAGTTACACAGATACGCAGTATTTT. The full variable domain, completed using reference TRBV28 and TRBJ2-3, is DVKVTQSSRYLVKRTGEKVFLECVQDMDHENMFWYRQDPGLGLRLIYFSYDVKMKEKGDIPEGYSVSREKKERFSLILESASTNQTSMYLCASSSGQGSYTDTQYFGPGTRLTVL.